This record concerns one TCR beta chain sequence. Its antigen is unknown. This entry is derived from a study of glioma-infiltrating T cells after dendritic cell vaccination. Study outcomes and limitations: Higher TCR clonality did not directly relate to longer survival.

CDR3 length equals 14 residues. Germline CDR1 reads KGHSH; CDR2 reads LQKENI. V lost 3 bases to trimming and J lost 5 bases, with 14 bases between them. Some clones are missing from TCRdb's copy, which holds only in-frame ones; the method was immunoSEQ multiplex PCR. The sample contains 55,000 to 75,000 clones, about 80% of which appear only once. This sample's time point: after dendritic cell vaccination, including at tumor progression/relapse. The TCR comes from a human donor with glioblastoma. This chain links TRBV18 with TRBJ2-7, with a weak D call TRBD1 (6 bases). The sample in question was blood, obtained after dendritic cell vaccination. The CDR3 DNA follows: TGTGCCAGCTCACCTGTGAGACAGGAAAACGAGCAGTACTTC. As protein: CASSPVRQENEQYF.